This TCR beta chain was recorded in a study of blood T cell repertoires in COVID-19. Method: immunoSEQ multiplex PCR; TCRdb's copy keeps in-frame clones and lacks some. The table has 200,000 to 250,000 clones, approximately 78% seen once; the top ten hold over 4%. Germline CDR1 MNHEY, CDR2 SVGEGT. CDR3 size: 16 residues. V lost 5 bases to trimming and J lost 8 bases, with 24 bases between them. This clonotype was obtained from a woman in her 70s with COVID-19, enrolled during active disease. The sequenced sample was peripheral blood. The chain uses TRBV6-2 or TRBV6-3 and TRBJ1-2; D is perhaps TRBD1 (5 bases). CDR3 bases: TGTGCCAGCAGTCCGACCAGGGCCCCTCTGAATTGGGGCTACACCTTC. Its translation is CASSPTRAPLNWGYTF.